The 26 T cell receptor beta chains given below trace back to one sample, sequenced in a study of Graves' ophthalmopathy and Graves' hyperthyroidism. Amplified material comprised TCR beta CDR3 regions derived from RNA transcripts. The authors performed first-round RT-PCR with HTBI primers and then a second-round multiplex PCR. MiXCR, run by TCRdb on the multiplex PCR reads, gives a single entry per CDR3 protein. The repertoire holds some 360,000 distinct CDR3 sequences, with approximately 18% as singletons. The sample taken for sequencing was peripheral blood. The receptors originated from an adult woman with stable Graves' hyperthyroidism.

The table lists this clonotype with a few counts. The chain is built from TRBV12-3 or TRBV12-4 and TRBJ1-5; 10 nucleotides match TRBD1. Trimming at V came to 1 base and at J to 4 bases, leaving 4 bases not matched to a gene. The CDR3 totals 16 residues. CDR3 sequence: CASSLVVDRGNQPQHF. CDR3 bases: TGTGCCAGCAGTTTAGTTGTGGACAGGGGGAATCAGCCCCAGCATTTT.

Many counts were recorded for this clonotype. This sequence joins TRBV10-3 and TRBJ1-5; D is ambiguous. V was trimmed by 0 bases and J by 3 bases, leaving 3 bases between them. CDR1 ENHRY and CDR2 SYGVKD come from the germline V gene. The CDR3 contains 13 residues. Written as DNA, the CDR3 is TGTGCCATCAGTGAGTCGAACAATCAGCCCCAGCATTTT. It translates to CAISESNNQPQHF.

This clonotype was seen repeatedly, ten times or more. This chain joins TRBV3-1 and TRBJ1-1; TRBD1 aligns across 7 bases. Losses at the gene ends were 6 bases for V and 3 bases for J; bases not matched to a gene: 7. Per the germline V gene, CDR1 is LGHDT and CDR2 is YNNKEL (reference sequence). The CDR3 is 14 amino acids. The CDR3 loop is CASSRGQADTEAFF. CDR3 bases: TGTGCCAGCAGTCGCGGACAGGCGGACACTGAAGCTTTCTTT.

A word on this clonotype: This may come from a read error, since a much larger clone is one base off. CDR3 region: CAISRAGAIEAFF. CDR3 nucleotides: TGTGCCATCAGCCGAGCGGGGGCCATTGAAGCTTTCTTT. This chain connects TRBV7-9 to TRBJ1-1; D possibly corresponds to TRBD1 (6 bases). Germline-derived CDR1 and CDR2 are SEHNR and FQNEAQ (reference sequence). The CDR3 length is 13 residues.

CDR3 sequence reads: CASSPRLTPANIQYF. In DNA, the CDR3 is TGTGCCAGCAGCCCTCGGCTGACTCCCGCGAACATTCAGTACTTC. The genes are TRBV7-8 and TRBJ2-4; D unresolved. Germline CDR1 is SGHVS and CDR2 is FQNEAQ. V was cut by 5 bases and J by 7 bases, with 18 bases left in between. This CDR3 contains 15 residues.

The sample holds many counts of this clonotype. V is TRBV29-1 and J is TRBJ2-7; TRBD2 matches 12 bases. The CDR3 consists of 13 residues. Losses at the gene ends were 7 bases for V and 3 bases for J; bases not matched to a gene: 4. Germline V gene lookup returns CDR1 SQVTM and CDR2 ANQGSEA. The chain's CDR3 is CSGQLAGGYEQYF. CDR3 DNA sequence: TGCAGCGGCCAACTAGCGGGAGGCTACGAGCAGTACTTC.

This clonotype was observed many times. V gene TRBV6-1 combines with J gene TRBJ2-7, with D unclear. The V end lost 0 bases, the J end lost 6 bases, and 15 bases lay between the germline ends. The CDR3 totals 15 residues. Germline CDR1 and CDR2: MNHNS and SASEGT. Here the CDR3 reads CASSEAYKALGEQYF. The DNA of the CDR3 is TGTGCCAGCAGTGAAGCTTATAAGGCATTGGGCGAGCAGTACTTC.

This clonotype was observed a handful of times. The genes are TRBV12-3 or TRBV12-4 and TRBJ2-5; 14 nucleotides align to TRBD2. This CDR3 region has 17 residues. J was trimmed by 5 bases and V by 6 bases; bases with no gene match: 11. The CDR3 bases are TGTGCCAGCAGGGGGACTAGCGGGGGTTTAAGGTCGGAGACCCAGTACTTC. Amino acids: CASRGTSGGLRSETQYF.

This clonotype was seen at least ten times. The CDR3 DNA reads TGTGCCAGCAGTTTATGGGGGGGGATCGGCAAAAACATTCAGTACTTC. Its translation: CASSLWGGIGKNIQYF. The chain is built from TRBV27 and TRBJ2-4, with 7 nucleotides matching TRBD2. Trimming at V came to 1 base and at J to 3 bases, leaving 6 bases not matched to a gene. This CDR3 spans 16 amino acids. CDR1 MNHEY and CDR2 SMNVEV come from the germline V gene (reference sequence).

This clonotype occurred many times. The CDR3 nucleotides are TGTGCCATCAGTGAGTCGACGGCTACCTACGAGCAGTACTTC. It specifies CAISESTATYEQYF. This chain uses TRBV10-3 with TRBJ2-7; D gene ambiguous. CDR3 size: 14 residues. Germline CDR1 ENHRY, CDR2 SYGVKD. V was cut by 0 bases and J by 2 bases, with 8 bases left in between.

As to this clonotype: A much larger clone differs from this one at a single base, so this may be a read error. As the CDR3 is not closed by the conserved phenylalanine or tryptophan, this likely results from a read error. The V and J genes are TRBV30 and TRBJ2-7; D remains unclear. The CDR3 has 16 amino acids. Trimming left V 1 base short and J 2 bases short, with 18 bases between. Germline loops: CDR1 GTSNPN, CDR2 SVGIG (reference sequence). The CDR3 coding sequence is TGTGCCTGGAGTGGAGGCTTTGGGGTTCCCCCCTACGAGCAGTACATC. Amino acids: CAWSGGFGVPPYEQYI.

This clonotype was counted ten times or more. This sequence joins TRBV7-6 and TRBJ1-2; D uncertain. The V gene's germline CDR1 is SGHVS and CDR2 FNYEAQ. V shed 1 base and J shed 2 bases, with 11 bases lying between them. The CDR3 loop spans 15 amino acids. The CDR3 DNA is TGTGCCAGCAGCTTAGGACCGGGATCCAACTATGGCTACACCTTC. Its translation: CASSLGPGSNYGYTF. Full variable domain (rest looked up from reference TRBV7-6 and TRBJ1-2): GAGVSQSPRYKVTKRGQDVALRCDPISGHVSLYWYRQALGQGPEFLTYFNYEAQQDKSGLPNDRFSAERPEGSISTLTIQRTEQRDSAMYRCASSLGPGSNYGYTFGSGTRLTVV.

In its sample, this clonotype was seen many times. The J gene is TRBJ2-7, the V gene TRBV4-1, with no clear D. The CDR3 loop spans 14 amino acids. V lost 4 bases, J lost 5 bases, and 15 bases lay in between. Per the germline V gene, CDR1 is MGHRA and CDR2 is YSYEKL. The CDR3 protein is CASSLRLDGDEQYF. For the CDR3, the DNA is TGCGCCAGCAGCCTGCGACTGGATGGGGACGAGCAGTACTTC.

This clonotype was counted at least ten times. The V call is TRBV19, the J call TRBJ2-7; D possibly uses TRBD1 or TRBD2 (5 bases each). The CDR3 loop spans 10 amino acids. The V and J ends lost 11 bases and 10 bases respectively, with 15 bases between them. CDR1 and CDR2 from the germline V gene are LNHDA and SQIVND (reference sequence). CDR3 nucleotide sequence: TGTGCCGGTCCGGCCCGGGACCAGTACTTC. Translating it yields CAGPARDQYF. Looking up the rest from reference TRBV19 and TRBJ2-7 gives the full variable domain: DGGITQSPKYLFRKEGQNVTLSCEQNLNHDAMYWYRQDPGQGLRLIYYSQIVNDFQKGDIAEGYSVSREKKESFPLTVTSAQKNPTAFYLCAGPARDQYFGPGTRLTVT.

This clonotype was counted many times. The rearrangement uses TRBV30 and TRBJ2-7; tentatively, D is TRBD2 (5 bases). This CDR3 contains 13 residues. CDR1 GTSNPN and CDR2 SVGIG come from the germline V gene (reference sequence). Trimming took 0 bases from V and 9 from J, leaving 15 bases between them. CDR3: CAWSVGQRSAQYF. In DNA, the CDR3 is TGTGCCTGGAGTGTAGGCCAGCGGTCGGCGCAGTACTTC.

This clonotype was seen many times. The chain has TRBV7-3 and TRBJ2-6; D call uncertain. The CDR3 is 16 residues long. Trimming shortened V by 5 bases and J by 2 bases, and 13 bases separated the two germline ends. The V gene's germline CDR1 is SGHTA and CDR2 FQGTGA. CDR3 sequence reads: CASSEASGAGANVLTF. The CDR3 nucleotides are TGTGCCAGCAGCGAAGCTTCGGGTGCTGGGGCCAACGTCCTGACTTTC.

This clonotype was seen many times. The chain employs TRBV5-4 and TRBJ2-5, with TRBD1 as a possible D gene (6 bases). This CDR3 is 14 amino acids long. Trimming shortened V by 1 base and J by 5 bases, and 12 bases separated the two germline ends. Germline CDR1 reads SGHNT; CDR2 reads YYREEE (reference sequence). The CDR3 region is CASSLTGITETQYF. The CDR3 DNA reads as TGTGCCAGCAGCTTGACAGGGATAACGGAGACCCAGTACTTC. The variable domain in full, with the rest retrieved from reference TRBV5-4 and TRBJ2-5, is ETGVTQSPTHLIKTRGQQVTLRCSSQSGHNTVSWYQQALGQGPQFIFQYYREEENGRGNFPPRFSGLQFPNYSSELNVNALELDDSALYLCASSLTGITETQYFGPGTRLLVL.

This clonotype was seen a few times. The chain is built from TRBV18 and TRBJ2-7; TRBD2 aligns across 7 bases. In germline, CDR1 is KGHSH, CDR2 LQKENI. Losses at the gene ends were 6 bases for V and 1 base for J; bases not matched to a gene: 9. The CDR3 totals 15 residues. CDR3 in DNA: TGTGCCAGCTCCCACTCGGCTAGCGGTTCCTACGAGCAGTACTTC. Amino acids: CASSHSASGSYEQYF.

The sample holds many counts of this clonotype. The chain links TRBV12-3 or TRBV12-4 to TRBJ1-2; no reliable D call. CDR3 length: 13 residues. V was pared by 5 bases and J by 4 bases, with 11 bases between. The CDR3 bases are TGTGCCAGCAGTATACAAGCAACCTATGGCTACACCTTC. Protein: CASSIQATYGYTF.

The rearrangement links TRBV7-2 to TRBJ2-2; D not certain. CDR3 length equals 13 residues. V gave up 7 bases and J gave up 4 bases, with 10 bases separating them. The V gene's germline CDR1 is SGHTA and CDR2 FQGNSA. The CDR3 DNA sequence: TGTGCCAGCACCCCCTCGGCCACCGGGGAGCTGTTTTTT. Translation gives CASTPSATGELFF. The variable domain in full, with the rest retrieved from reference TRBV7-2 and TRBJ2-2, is GAGVSQSPSNKVTEKGKDVELRCDPISGHTALYWYRQSLGQGLEFLIYFQGNSAPDKSGLPSDRFSAERTGGSVSTLTIQRTQQEDSAVYLCASTPSATGELFFGEGSRLTVL.

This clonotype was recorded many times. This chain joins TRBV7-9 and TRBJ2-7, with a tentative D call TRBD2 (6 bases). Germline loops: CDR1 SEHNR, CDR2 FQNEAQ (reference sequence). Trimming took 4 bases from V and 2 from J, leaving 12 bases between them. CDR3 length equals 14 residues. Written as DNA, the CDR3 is TGTGCCAGCAGCTCTCCGGCGGGGACCTACGAGCAGTACTTC. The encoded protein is CASSSPAGTYEQYF.

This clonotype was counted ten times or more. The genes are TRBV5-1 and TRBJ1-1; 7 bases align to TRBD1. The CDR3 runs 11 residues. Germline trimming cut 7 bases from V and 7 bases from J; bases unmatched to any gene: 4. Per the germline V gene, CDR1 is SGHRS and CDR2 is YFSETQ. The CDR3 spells CASGRGLEAFF. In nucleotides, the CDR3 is TGCGCCAGCGGGAGGGGGCTTGAAGCTTTCTTT.

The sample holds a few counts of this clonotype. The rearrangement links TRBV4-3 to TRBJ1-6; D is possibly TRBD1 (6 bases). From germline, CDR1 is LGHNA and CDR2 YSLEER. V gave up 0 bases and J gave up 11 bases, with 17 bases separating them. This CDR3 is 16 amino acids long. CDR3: CASSQDRTRQVAPLHF. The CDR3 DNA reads TGCGCCAGCAGCCAAGATCGCACACGACAGGTCGCACCCCTCCACTTT.

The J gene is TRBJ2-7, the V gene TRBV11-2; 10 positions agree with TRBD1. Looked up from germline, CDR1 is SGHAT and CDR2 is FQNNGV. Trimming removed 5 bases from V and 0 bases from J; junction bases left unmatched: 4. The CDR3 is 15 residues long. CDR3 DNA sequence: TGTGCCAGCAGCCCCGGACAGGGGGTCTCCTACGAGCAGTACTTC. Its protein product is CASSPGQGVSYEQYF.

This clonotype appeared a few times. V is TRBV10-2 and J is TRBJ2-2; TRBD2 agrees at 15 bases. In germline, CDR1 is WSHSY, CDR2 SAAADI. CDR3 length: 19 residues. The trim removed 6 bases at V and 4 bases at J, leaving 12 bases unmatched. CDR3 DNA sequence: TGCGCCAGCAGCACTCTCGGACTAGCGGGAGGGCCGGGCACCGGGGAGCTGTTTTTT. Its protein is CASSTLGLAGGPGTGELFF.

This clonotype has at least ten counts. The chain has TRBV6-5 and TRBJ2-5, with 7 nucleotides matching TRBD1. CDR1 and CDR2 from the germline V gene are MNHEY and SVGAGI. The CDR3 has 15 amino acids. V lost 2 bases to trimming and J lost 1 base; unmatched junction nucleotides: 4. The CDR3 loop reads CASSYTTGIQETQYF. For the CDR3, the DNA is TGTGCCAGCAGTTACACGACAGGGATCCAAGAGACCCAGTACTTC.